This T cell receptor beta chain was sequenced in a study of beta chain features in type 1 diabetes. At the level of the study: All samples yielded roughly 100 million examined sorted cells.

CDR3 size: 16 residues. Germline lookup yields CDR1 LGHNA and CDR2 YSLEER. The ends lost 3 bases at V and 8 bases at J; junction bases unmatched: 6. Expressed TCRB transcripts were sequenced because the isolated RNA had all been reverse transcribed beforehand. Repertoires were generated with immunoSEQ multiplex PCR, while TCRdb's copy carries only in-frame clones and drops some. Of under 950,000 clones detected, 17% appear once; the ten largest clones hold around 0.02%. The chain recombines TRBV4-3 with TRBJ2-1; 14 bases are a match to TRBD2. The source of this sequence is a woman aged 18-30 years in good health. Sequencing was carried out using naive CD4+ T cells from blood. The CDR3 loop is CASSHLGTSGSYEQFF. Written as DNA, the CDR3 is TGCGCCAGCAGCCATCTCGGGACTAGCGGGAGTTATGAGCAGTTCTTC.